This note documents a single TCR beta chain sequence. This clonotype showed up many times. It has no known antigen specificity. No qualities accompany the bases; no much larger clone lies one base away. The source of the sample is a study of identical twins (TCRdb year 2016). Background on the whole study: TCR alpha and beta repertoires from monozygotic twins, unrelated adults of various ages and cord blood were deep-sequenced to test whether fetal clonotypes persist. Replicate twin experiments were performed at different times using different library preparation protocols to rule out contamination. Broader findings and caveats from the paper: A weaker excess of twin sharing was found in beta out-of-frame sequences because the signal-to-noise ratio was lowered by fewer shared sequences. Because the same donors could not be followed over many years, the conclusions depended on cross-sectional statistical analysis. Fewer insertions were carried by abundant cord blood beta clonotypes, a similar but weaker trend appeared in young adult naive repertoires, and no such trend appeared in memory repertoires. Compared with coincidental sharing between unrelated individuals, out-of-frame TCR alpha sequences shared between twins had an excess of sequences with low generation probability. Out-of-frame TCR alpha sharing in monozygotic twins was systematically underestimated by recombination models, whereas sharing between unrelated individuals was in agreement with the recombination models. Invariant T cells such as MAIT and iNKT could partly confound zero-insertion analyses, though diverse VJ usage argued against this for most clonotypes.

CDR1 and CDR2 (SQVTM, ANQGSEA) derive from the germline V gene. Trimmed from V: 7 bases; trimmed from J: 7 bases; junction bases lacking a gene match: 10. Its CDR3 holds 13 amino acids, cysteine through phenylalanine. Only CDR3 DNA is held: 39 bases, read in frame from base 1. Every donor was a healthy Caucasian. The twin cohort consisted of three pairs of female monozygotic twins, all aged roughly 18 to 29 years. RNA for TCR libraries was isolated from peripheral blood mononuclear cells. Libraries came from 5' RACE. Sequenced using an Illumina HiSeq 2000. Template switching added a universal primer binding site, and the final cDNA carried a unique molecular identifier that allowed TCR cDNA molecules to be counted accurately. Specific primers in the conserved constant-segment region were used to synthesize first-strand cDNA for TCR alpha and beta chains. To control for contamination, each cDNA library was double barcoded with a SMART-Mk sample barcode plus Illumina barcodes. TruSeq adapter sequences along with Illumina sample barcodes were introduced in two successive PCR steps. The TCR alpha and beta cDNA libraries were sequenced on the Illumina HiSeq platform using custom primers. As for the original processing: MiGEC was used to process raw reads and extract unique molecular identifiers, and MiXCR was used to find CDR3 positions. For each individual, recombination models were inferred using an EM algorithm with the repgenHMM and IGoR tools. Shared clonotype analysis was performed with the tcR package in R, normalizing sharing by the product of cloneset sizes. To study raw recombination free of thymic and clonal selection effects, out-of-frame nonproductive sequences were analyzed. The public reads were quality trimmed at Q25 with fastp and then assembled into clones with MiXCR by TCRdb, keeping productive beta chains. Rows with one shared CDR3 protein collapse into an entry with the most common genes and DNA. The V and J calls reflect TCRdb's pipeline rather than the authors' work. Across this sample there are around 680,000 distinct CDR3 sequences, with 8.6% seen only once. The leading ten clones occupy 0.8% to 1% of the sample.

These data were likewise used in another study, on yellow fever vaccine responses in identical twins. The second study, in turn, reports: According to the authors, the vaccine-induced T cell response in identical twins seemed to be partly convergent and partly specific to each individual. Focusing on identical twins, the study followed the T cell clones that responded to the vaccine, and did so with precision.

The rearrangement joined TRBV29-1 to TRBJ2-5; 9 central nucleotides agree with TRBD2. Sequencing was performed on PBMCs. The sequence was collected from a woman aged 18 to 35 in good health. The CDR3 amino acid sequence is: CSDQVAGGTTQYF. Read as DNA, the sequence is TGCAGCGACCAAGTCGCGGGAGGGACGACCCAGTACTTC.